One and the same sample provided the 20 T cell receptor beta chains below, sequenced in a study of breast tumors, draining lymph nodes, adjacent tissues. TCRdb re-analysed the multiplex PCR reads in MiXCR, keeping a single row per CDR3 protein. The sample carries more than 250,000 distinct CDR3 sequences, 30% recorded once. Samples came from axillary lymph nodes draining the breast cancer. The sample comprised axillary lymph node tissue. The receptors stem from a female donor with breast cancer. Some clones in this sample may be carry-over from other donors' samples.

A word on this clonotype: A much larger clone lies a single base off, so this may be a read error. V and J are TRBV5-1 and TRBJ2-1; D is undetermined. CDR1 is SGHRS and CDR2 is YFSETQ in the germline V gene. The CDR3 loop spans 17 amino acids. CDR3 DNA sequence: TGCGCCAGCAGCTTGGGCCCTGGAGCATGGGCAAAGAATGATCAGTTCTTC. Translating it yields CASSLGPGAWAKNDQFF. The whole variable domain, filled in from reference TRBV5-1 and TRBJ2-1, reads KAGVTQTPRYLIKTRGQQVTLSCSPISGHRSVSWYQQTPGQGLQFLFEYFSETQRNKGNFPGRFSGRQFSNSRSEMNVSTLELGDSALYLCASSLGPGAWAKNDQFFGPGTRLTVL.

This clonotype was detected a few times. It may be a read error: a sequence one base away is much more abundant. The chain employs TRBV25-1 and TRBJ1-6; TRBD1 might be the D (5 bases). This CDR3 has 15 residues. Germline V lookup: CDR1 MGHDK, CDR2 SYGVNS. CDR3 sequence reads: CASSEWDERNSPPHF. DNA for the CDR3: TGTGCCAGCAGTGAATGGGACGAGAGGAATTCACCCCCCCACTTT.

Many counts were recorded for this clonotype. The chain has TRBV5-6 and TRBJ2-1; D is unresolved. With 2 bases removed from V and 7 bases from J, the gap between germline ends came to 7 bases. Germline V lookup: CDR1 SGHDT, CDR2 YYEEEE. This CDR3 region has 12 residues. The CDR3 sequence: CASSFSRNEQFF. The CDR3 bases are TGTGCCAGCAGCTTTTCCCGGAATGAGCAGTTCTTC.

The chain is built from TRBV6-5 and TRBJ1-5, with 9 bases that match TRBD1. The germline V gene has CDR1 MNHEY and CDR2 SVGAGI. The CDR3 is made up of 15 amino acids. J lost 6 bases, V lost 8 bases, and 11 bases had no gene match. The CDR3 here is CASGDPDRGSQPQHF. CDR3 in DNA: TGTGCCAGCGGAGACCCGGACAGGGGCTCTCAGCCCCAGCATTTT.

As for this clonotype: This may be a read error, as it is one base from a much larger clone. This chain's CDR3 is CASSHSGKDYEQYF. The DNA of the CDR3 is TGTGCCAGCAGTCACTCAGGGAAGGACTACGAGCAGTACTTC. The V and J genes are TRBV6-4 and TRBJ2-7; possibly TRBD1 for D (5 bases). Germline V gene data show CDR1 as MRHNA and CDR2 as SNTAGT. This CDR3 is 14 amino acids long.

As regards this clonotype: A clone one base away is much larger, so this may be a read error. The chain carries TRBV6-5 and TRBJ2-5; 11 bases fit TRBD2. This CDR3 has 15 residues. Germline CDR1 MNHEY, CDR2 SVGAGI. CDR3 loop: CAGSGMGLAEETQYF. The CDR3 DNA is TGTGCCGGCAGTGGAATGGGACTAGCGGAAGAGACCCAGTACTTC.

Ten or more counts support this clonotype. The chain uses TRBV5-1 and TRBJ1-2; 9 bases match TRBD1. Germline loops: CDR1 SGHRS, CDR2 YFSETQ. This CDR3 is 16 amino acids long. With V trimmed by 0 bases and J by 2 bases, 5 bases remained unmatched. The CDR3 reads CASSLAGTGNNYGYTF. CDR3 DNA: TGCGCCAGCAGCTTGGCCGGGACAGGGAACAACTATGGCTACACCTTC.

Many counts were recorded for this clonotype. The V call is TRBV29-1, the J call TRBJ2-5; weak D call: TRBD1 (6 bases). CDR1 and CDR2 (germline): SQVTM, ANQGSEA. V was pared by 3 bases and J by 5 bases, with 16 bases between. The CDR3 is 14 residues long. The CDR3 region has the DNA TGCAGCGTTGACACTACAGGGATGAGGGAGACCCAGTACTTC. Translating gives CSVDTTGMRETQYF. Full variable domain (rest looked up from reference TRBV29-1 and TRBJ2-5): SAVISQKPSRDICQRGTSLTIQCQVDSQVTMMFWYRQQPGQSLTLIATANQGSEATYESGFVIDKFPISRPNLTFSTLTVSNMSPEDSSIYLCSVDTTGMRETQYFGPGTRLLVL.

This clonotype was seen ten or more times. The rearrangement joins TRBV12-3 or TRBV12-4 to TRBJ2-7; unclear D gene. The CDR3 totals 13 residues. Trimming pared 6 bases from V and 0 bases from J, leaving 9 bases between. The CDR3 is CASRPSSSYEQYF. CDR3 nucleotide sequence: TGTGCCAGCAGACCCAGCAGCTCCTACGAGCAGTACTTC.

This clonotype was observed at least ten times. The J gene is TRBJ2-7, the V gene TRBV6-5; 8 bases are a match to TRBD2. After removal of 2 bases from V and 0 bases from J, the junction contained 9 bases not matched to a gene. Germline lookup yields CDR1 MNHEY and CDR2 SVGAGI. The CDR3 covers 17 residues. The CDR3 DNA reads as TGTGCCAGCAGTTACGGGCTTAGCGGGATAAGCTCCTACGAGCAGTACTTC. Amino acids: CASSYGLSGISSYEQYF.

This clonotype was recorded at least ten times. V and J are TRBV9 and TRBJ2-1; 7 nucleotides line up with TRBD1. V shed 4 bases, J shed 4 bases, and the junction held 2 bases outside the gene matches. The CDR3 consists of 13 residues. In germline, CDR1 is SGDLS, CDR2 YYNGEE. The CDR3 DNA sequence: TGTGCCAGCAGCACGGGACAGTACAATGAGCAGTTCTTC. Its translation: CASSTGQYNEQFF.

This clonotype was seen many times. The chain has TRBV20-1 and TRBJ2-7, with 7 bases aligning to TRBD2. The germline CDR1 and CDR2 sequences are DFQATT and SNEGSKA (reference sequence). V gave up 5 bases and J gave up 4 bases; unmatched junction bases: 11. The CDR3 loop spans 14 amino acids. The CDR3 bases are TGCAGTGCTCTCCTGGACGGGAGGATTTACGAGCAGTACTTC. Translated, it gives CSALLDGRIYEQYF.

This clonotype was picked up many times. This rearrangement joins TRBV9 to TRBJ2-1; 9 positions agree with TRBD1. V gave up 0 bases and J gave up 7 bases; unmatched junction bases: 8. The CDR3 has 16 residues. The V gene's germline CDR1 is SGDLS and CDR2 YYNGEE. CDR3 in amino acids: CASSVEGTGRLNEQFF. Written as DNA, the CDR3 is TGTGCCAGCAGCGTAGAAGGGACAGGGCGATTGAATGAGCAGTTCTTC.

This clonotype was observed many times. The chain joins TRBV14 to TRBJ2-5; 11 bases fit TRBD2. With V trimmed by 6 bases and J by 2 bases, 2 bases remained unmatched. Looked up from germline, CDR1 is SGHDN and CDR2 is FVKESK. The CDR3 spans 14 residues. The CDR3 spells CASRTSGNQETQYF. CDR3 nucleotides: TGTGCCAGCAGGACTAGCGGGAATCAAGAGACCCAGTACTTC.

This clonotype has ten or more counts. The V call is TRBV6-5, the J call TRBJ1-2; D unresolved. The V and J ends lost 0 bases and 2 bases respectively, with 10 bases between them. This CDR3 region has 15 residues. Germline lookup yields CDR1 MNHEY and CDR2 SVGAGI. CDR3 protein: CASSYSSSGNYGYTF. For the CDR3, the DNA is TGTGCCAGCAGTTACTCGAGCAGCGGGAACTATGGCTACACCTTC.

This clonotype was recorded at least ten times. This chain links TRBV7-2 with TRBJ2-1, with D uncertain. Germline lookup yields CDR1 SGHTA and CDR2 FQGNSA. V was pared by 1 base and J by 1 base, with 20 bases between. CDR3 length: 19 amino acids. This CDR3 reads CASSLGGSLSLGSYNEQFF. In DNA, the CDR3 is TGTGCCAGCAGCTTAGGGGGTAGCCTGTCGCTGGGATCCTACAATGAGCAGTTCTTC.

This clonotype was recorded at least ten times. The J gene is TRBJ1-6, the V gene TRBV5-1; D gene ambiguous. The CDR3 runs to 15 residues. V lost 4 bases, J lost 7 bases, and 15 bases lay in between. Germline V gene data show CDR1 as SGHRS and CDR2 as YFSETQ. The DNA for the CDR3 is TGCGCCAGCAGCCGGGAGCAAGGATCGAATTCACCCCTCCACTTT. Its translation is CASSREQGSNSPLHF.

This clonotype was detected ten times or more. This chain connects TRBV20-1 to TRBJ2-1; possible D gene TRBD2, 6 bases. V lost 3 bases, J lost 4 bases, and 10 bases lay in between. The CDR3 runs to 13 residues. Germline lookup yields CDR1 DFQATT and CDR2 SNEGSKA (reference sequence). CDR3 amino acids: CSASGGIYNEQFF. The CDR3 DNA reads TGCAGTGCTAGCGGGGGAATTTACAATGAGCAGTTCTTC.

This clonotype appeared many times. CDR3 residues: CASSVGGRLGELFF. CDR3 bases: TGTGCCAGCAGCGTAGGCGGGAGACTCGGGGAGCTGTTTTTT. This chain joins TRBV9 and TRBJ2-2; 7 bases match TRBD2. V lost 0 bases, J lost 7 bases, and 3 bases stayed unmatched. Germline CDR1 and CDR2: SGDLS and YYNGEE. The CDR3 is 14 residues long.

The chain carries TRBV11-2 and TRBJ2-7; 13 bases map to TRBD2. This CDR3 has 16 residues. In germline, CDR1 is SGHAT, CDR2 FQNNGV. The J segment lost 2 bases and the V segment lost 2 bases, leaving 3 bases of the junction unmatched. CDR3 nucleotide sequence: TGTGCCAGCAGCTTATCACTAGCGGGAGGGCCCTACGAGCAGTACTTC. Translated: CASSLSLAGGPYEQYF.